This T cell receptor beta chain comes out of a study of blood T cell repertoires in COVID-19 (dated by TCRdb to 2019 to 2021). Some background on the complete study: Samples from collaborators originated in the United States, Italy and Spain and spanned both the acute and convalescent phases of COVID-19. The material from the prospective study consisted of cDNA or gDNA derived from T cells, B-cell-depleted T cells, or PBMCs. The dataset comprised deeply sampled blood TCRbeta repertoires from subjects exposed to, actively infected with, or recovered from COVID-19. The repertoires were made available in a free public database intended to serve as a resource for research on the immune response to SARS-CoV-2. Samples were obtained from the ongoing ImmuneRACE study (first 160 participants) and from over 1,000 subjects provided by 6 global collaborators. A de-identified subject ID, COVID-19 status, age in years and sex were almost always included in the sample metadata. Where available, HLA class I and class II types were taken from metadata supplied by the sample provider and were not determined by assay-based typing.

Trimming removed 3 bases from V and 6 bases from J; the gene matches leave 6 bases unexplained. The CDR3 sequence holds 16 residues, the cysteine and phenylalanine included. Just the 48-base CDR3 DNA is kept, in frame starting at base 1. CDR1 and CDR2 (SGDLS, YYNGEE) derive from the germline V gene. Worth noting for this clone: The clone's antigen remains unknown. Base qualities are not recorded, but no much larger clone differs from it by a single base.

Participants in the prospective study were enrolled through a virtual design, were aged roughly 18 to 95 years, and lived in approximately 25 United States geographic areas. To assign participants to cohorts, the prospective study relied on clinical history that participants themselves reported in a screening survey and a study questionnaire. Recovered participants in ImmuneRACE Cohort 3 were defined by two consecutive negative NP/OP PCR tests, clearance by a healthcare professional, or resolution of symptoms. In the prospective study, whole blood, serum and a nasopharyngeal or oropharyngeal swab were collected from each participant by mobile phlebotomists. Over a roughly 2-month period, participants in the prospective study had the option of providing additional blood draws and questionnaires. Prospective study blood samples were shipped either frozen or at room temperature before DNA extraction.

Overall study results and their limits: The quantity of clinical and demographic metadata differed by source and by participant and was supplied without curation.

TCRbeta CDR3 regions were amplified from genomic DNA using the immunoSEQ Assay, a bias-controlled multiplex PCR. The authors processed their data as follows. The number of nucleated cells in each sample was estimated by amplification of reference gene primers within the assay. To quantify the absolute abundance of each unique TCRbeta CDR3 rearrangement, sequence reads were collapsed and filtered. For each sample, productive Simpson clonality was calculated by taking the square root of Simpson's diversity index across productive rearrangements. Entries here come from immuneACCESS through TCRdb and include only in-frame sequences with V and J called. Some clones fail to appear in such tables; in the studies checked, an unresolved V gene covers under half of the shortfall, and the cause of the remainder is unknown. For V, J and clone size, that table is used; D and trimming come from the DNA. The sample data list some 310,000 clones, and roughly 90% of these were observed just once. The top ten hold less than 9.5% of the sample.

The TCR originated in a woman under 40 who had recovered from COVID-19. Sample: PBMCs or T cells enriched from blood (not recorded which). The sequence joins TRBV9 to TRBJ2-2; 12 junctional bases match TRBD2. This receptor carries the CDR3 CASSALTSGRSGELFF. Here is the DNA: TGTGCCAGCAGCGCCTTAACTAGCGGGAGGTCCGGGGAGCTGTTTTTT.